The clone carrying this TCR beta chain is a singleton in its sample. Its antigen is unidentified. This sample was included in a study of cytomegalovirus exposure and HLA in healthy donors. Study-level findings and limits: There were some V segments, including TRBV6-2 and TRBV6-3, excluded as indistinguishable.

Unmatched junction bases numbered 10, after V lost 4 bases and J lost 4 bases. Per germline, CDR1 SEHNR and CDR2 FQNEAQ (reference sequence). CDR3 length: 17 amino acids. Vbeta (60) and Jbeta (13) primers were used in the PCR. Assay: immunoSEQ multiplex PCR; the TCRdb copy retains only in-frame clones and omits some. The data contain some 160,000 clones, roughly 80% of them singletons. This sequence originates from a woman aged 40 to 50 in good health and CMV-seronegative. The sequencing sample was made of PBMCs. The chain employs TRBV7-9 and TRBJ2-3, with 11 bases aligning to TRBD2. CDR3 DNA sequence: TGTGCCAGCAGCTCACCTGTTAGCGGGGGGGCAGCAGATACGCAGTATTTT. Translating gives CASSSPVSGGAADTQYF.